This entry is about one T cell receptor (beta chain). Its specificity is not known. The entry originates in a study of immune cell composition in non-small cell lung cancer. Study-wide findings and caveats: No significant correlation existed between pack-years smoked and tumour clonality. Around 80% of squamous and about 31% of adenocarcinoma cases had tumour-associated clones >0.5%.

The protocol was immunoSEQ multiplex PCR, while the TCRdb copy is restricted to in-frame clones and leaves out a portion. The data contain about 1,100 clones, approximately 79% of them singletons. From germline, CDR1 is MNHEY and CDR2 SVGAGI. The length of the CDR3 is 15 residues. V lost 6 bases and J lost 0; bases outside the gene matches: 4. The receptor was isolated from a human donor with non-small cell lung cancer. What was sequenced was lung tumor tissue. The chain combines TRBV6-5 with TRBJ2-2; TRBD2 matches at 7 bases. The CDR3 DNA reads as TGTGCCAGCAGCCGAGCGGGAACGAACACCGGGGAGCTGTTTTTT. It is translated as CASSRAGTNTGELFF.